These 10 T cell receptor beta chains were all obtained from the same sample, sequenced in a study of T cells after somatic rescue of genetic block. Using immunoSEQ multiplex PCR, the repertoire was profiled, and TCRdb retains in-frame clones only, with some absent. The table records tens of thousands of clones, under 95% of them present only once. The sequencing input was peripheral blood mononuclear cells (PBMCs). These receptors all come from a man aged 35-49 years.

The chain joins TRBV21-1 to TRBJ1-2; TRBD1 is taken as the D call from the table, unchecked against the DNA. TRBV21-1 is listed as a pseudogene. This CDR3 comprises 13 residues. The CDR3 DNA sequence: TGTGCCAGCCCACGGGACAACTATGGAGGCTACACCTTC. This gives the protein CASPRDNYGGYTF.

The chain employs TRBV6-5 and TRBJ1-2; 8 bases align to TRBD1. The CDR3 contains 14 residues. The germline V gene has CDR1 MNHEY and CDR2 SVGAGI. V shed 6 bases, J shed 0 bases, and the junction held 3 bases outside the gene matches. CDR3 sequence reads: CASSSDRANYGYTF. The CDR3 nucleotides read TGTGCCAGCAGCTCGGACAGGGCTAACTATGGCTACACCTTC.

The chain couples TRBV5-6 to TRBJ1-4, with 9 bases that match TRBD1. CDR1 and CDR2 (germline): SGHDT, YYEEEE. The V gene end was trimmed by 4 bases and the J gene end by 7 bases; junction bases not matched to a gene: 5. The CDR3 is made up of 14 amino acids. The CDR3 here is CASSTGTGSEKLFF. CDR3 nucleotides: TGTGCCAGCAGCACCGGGACAGGGTCTGAAAAACTGTTTTTT.

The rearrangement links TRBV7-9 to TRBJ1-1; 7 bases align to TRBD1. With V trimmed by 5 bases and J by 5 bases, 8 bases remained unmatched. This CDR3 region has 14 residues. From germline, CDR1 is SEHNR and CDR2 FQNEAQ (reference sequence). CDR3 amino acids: CASSPSGGSTEAFF. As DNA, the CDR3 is TGTGCCAGCAGCCCCTCAGGGGGGAGTACTGAAGCTTTCTTT.

The CDR3 here is CASSPQREGTGNTIYF. Written as DNA, the CDR3 is TGTGCCAGCTCACCACAAAGGGAAGGAACTGGAAACACCATATATTTT. V is TRBV18 and J is TRBJ1-3; no clear D. The CDR3 is 16 residues long. Deletions cut 1 base from V and 2 bases from J, with 12 bases between. Germline-derived CDR1 and CDR2 are KGHSH and LQKENI.

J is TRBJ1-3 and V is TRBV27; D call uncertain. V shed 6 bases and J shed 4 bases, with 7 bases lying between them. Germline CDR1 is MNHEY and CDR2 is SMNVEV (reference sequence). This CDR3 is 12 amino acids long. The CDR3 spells CASRGKGNTIYF. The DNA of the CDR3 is TGTGCCAGCAGGGGAAAAGGAAACACCATATATTTT.

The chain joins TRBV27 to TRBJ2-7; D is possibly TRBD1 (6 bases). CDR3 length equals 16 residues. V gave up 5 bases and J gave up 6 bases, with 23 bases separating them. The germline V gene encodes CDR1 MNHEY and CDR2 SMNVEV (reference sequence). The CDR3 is CASSPSARGSSAEQYF. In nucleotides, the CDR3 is TGTGCCAGCAGTCCATCGGCCAGGGGAAGTAGCGCCGAGCAGTACTTC.

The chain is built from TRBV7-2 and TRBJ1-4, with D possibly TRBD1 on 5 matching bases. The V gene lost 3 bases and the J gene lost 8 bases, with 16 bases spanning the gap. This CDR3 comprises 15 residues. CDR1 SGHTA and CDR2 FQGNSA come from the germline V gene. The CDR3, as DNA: TGTGCCAGCAGCTTGTCCCAGGGAGGTGGGGAAAAACTGTTTTTT. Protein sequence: CASSLSQGGGEKLFF.

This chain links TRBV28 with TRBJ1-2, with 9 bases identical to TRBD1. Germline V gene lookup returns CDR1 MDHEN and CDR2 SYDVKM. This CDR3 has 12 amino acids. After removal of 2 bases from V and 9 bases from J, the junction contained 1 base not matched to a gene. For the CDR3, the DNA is TGTGCCAGCAGTTTAGGACAGGGGCGCTACACCTTC. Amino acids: CASSLGQGRYTF.

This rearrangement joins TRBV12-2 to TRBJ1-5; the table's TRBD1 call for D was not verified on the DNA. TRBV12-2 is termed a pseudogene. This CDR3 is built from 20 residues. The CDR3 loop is CASRLAPSVTGDYRNQPQHF. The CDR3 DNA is TGTGCAAGTCGCTTAGCGCCCTCGGTGACAGGGGATTATCGAAATCAGCCCCAGCATTTT.